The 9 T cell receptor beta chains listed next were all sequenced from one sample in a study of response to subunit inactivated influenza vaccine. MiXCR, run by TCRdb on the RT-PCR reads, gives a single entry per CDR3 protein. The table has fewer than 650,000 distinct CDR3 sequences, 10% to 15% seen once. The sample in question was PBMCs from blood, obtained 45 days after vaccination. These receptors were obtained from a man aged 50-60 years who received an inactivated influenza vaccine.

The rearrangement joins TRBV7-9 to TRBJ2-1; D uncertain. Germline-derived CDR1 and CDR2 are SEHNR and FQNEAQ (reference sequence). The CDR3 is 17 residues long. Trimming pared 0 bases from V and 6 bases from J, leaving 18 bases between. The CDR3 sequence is CASSLAKLAPPLNEQFF. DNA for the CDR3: TGTGCCAGCAGCTTAGCCAAATTAGCTCCCCCTCTCAATGAGCAGTTCTTC.

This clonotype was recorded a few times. The CDR3 sequence is CASSKVGSLGTDTQYF. The CDR3 DNA reads as TGTGCCAGCAGCAAAGTGGGGAGCTTGGGCACAGATACGCAGTATTTT. This sequence joins TRBV21-1 and TRBJ2-3; TRBD2, as called in the table, went unchecked against the DNA. TRBV21-1 is recorded as a pseudogene. The CDR3 is made up of 16 amino acids.

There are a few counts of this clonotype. The CDR3 loop is CSAGNPGQGEEQYF. As DNA, the CDR3 is TGCAGTGCGGGGAATCCGGGACAGGGCGAGGAGCAGTACTTC. The gene calls are TRBV20-1 and TRBJ2-7; 9 bases map to TRBD1. J gave up 7 bases and V 6 bases, and 13 bases lay outside the gene matches. CDR3 length equals 14 residues. Germline lookup yields CDR1 DFQATT and CDR2 SNEGSKA (reference sequence).

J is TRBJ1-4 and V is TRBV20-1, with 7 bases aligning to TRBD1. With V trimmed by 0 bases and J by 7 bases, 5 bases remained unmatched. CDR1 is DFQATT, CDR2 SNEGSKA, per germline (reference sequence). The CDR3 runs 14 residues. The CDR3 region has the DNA TGCAGTGCTAGAGATATCCAGGGGGGTGAAAAACTGTTTTTT. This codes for CSARDIQGGEKLFF.

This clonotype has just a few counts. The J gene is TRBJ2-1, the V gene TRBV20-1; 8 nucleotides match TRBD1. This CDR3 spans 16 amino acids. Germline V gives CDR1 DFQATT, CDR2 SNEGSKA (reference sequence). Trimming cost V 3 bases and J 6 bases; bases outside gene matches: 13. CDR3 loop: CSARDQGAPRGNEQFF. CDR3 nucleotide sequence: TGCAGTGCTAGGGATCAGGGGGCTCCAAGAGGCAATGAGCAGTTCTTC.

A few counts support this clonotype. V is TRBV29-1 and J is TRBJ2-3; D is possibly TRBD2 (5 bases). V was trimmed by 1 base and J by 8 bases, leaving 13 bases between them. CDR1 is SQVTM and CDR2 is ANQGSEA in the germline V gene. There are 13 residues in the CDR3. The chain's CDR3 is CSVEGASPLTQYF. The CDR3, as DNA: TGCAGCGTTGAAGGGGCTAGCCCCCTTACGCAGTATTTT.

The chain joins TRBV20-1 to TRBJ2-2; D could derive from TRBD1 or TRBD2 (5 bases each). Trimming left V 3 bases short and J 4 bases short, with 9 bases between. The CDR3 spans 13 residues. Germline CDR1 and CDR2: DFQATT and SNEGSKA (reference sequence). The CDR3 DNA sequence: TGCAGTGCTAGCGGTGGGGGCACCGGGGAGCTGTTTTTT. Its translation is CSASGGGTGELFF.

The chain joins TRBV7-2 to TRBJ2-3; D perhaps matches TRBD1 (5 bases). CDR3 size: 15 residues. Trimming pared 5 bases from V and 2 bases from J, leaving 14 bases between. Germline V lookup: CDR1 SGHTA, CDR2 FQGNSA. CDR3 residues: CASSPSGSPTDTQYF. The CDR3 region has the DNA TGTGCCAGCAGCCCATCAGGGTCCCCCACAGATACGCAGTATTTT.

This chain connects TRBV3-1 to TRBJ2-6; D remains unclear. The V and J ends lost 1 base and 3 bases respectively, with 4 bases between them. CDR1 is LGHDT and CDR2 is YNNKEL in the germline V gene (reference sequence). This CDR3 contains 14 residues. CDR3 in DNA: TGTGCCAGCAGCCAAGGGGATGGGGCCAACGTCCTGACTTTC. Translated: CASSQGDGANVLTF. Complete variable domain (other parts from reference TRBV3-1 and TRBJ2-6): DTAVSQTPKYLVTQMGNDKSIKCEQNLGHDTMYWYKQDSKKFLKIMFSYNNKELIINETVPNRFSPKSPDKAHLNLHINSLELGDSAVYFCASSQGDGANVLTFGAGSRLTVL.